What follows is one T cell receptor beta chain and its context. Other DNA sequences in this sample translate to the same CDR3. Selected positively for CCR7 and CD45RO-negative, naive CD8 cells excluded terminally differentiated effector memory CD45RA+ cells. The data stem from a study of shared clonotypes between healthy human individuals. V lost 0 bases and J lost 5, with 8 bases in between. The CDR3 has 13 amino acids. Germline V gene lookup returns CDR1 SGHRS and CDR2 YFSETQ. Here immunoSEQ multiplex PCR was the method, and the copy in TCRdb shows in-frame clones only, minus some. The sample has some 1,900,000 clones; about 94% are singletons.

This receptor was identified in a man aged 18-30 years in good health. The sample consisted of naive CD8+ T cells sorted from blood. The genes are TRBV5-1 and TRBJ1-1, with D uncertain. The CDR3 reads CASSLEGRTEAFF. The CDR3 DNA follows: TGCGCCAGCAGCTTGGAAGGGCGGACTGAAGCTTTCTTT.